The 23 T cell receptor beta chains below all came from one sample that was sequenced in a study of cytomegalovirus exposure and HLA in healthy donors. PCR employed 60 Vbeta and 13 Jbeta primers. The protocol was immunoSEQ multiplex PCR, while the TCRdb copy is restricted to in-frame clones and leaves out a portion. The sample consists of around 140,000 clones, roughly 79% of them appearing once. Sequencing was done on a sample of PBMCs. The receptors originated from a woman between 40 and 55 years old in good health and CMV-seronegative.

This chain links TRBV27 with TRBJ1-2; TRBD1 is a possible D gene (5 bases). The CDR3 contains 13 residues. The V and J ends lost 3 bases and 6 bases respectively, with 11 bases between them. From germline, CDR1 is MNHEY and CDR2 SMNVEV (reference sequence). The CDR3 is CASSFYTGNGYTF. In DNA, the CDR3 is TGTGCCAGCAGTTTCTATACAGGTAATGGCTACACCTTC.

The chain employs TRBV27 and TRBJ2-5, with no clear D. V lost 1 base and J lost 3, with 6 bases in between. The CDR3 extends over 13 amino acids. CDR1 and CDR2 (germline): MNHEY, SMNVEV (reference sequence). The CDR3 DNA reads TGTGCCAGCAGTTTATACCCAGAAGAGACCCAGTACTTC. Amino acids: CASSLYPEETQYF.

CDR3 bases: TGTGCCAGCAGCTTAAGGCGGACAGATCCTGTTAGTTCACCCCTCCACTTT. Translation gives CASSLRRTDPVSSPLHF. The rearrangement uses TRBV11-1 and TRBJ1-6; perhaps TRBD1 as D (6 bases). Germline V gene lookup returns CDR1 SGHAT and CDR2 FQDESV (reference sequence). V lost 2 bases and J lost 9, with 20 bases in between. The CDR3 covers 17 residues.

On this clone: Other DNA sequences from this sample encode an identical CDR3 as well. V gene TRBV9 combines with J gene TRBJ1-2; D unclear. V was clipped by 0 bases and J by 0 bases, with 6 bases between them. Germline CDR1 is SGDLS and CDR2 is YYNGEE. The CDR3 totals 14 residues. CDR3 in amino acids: CASSVGGANYGYTF. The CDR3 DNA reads TGTGCCAGCAGCGTAGGCGGCGCTAACTATGGCTACACCTTC.

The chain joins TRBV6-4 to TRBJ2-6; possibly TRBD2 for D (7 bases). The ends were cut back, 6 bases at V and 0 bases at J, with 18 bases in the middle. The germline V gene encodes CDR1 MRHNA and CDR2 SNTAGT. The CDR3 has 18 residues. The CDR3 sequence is CASRPRGGGASGANVLTF. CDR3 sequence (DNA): TGTGCCAGCAGACCCCGGGGAGGGGGGGCCTCTGGGGCCAACGTCCTGACTTTC.

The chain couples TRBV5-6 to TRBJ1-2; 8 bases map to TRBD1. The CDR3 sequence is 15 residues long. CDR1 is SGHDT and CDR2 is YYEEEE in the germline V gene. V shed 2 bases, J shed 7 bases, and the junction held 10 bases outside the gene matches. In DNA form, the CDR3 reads TGTGCCAGCAGCTTTCTGGACAGGGAGGGTGGTGGCTACACCTTC. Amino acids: CASSFLDREGGGYTF.

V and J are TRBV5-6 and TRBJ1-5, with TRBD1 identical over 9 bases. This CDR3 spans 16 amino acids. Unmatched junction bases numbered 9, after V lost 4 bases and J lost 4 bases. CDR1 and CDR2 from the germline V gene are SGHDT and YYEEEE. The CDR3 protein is CASSGGDRVRNQPQHF. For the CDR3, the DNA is TGTGCCAGCAGCGGGGGGGACAGGGTAAGGAATCAGCCCCAGCATTTT. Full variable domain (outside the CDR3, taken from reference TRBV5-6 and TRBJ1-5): DAGVTQSPTHLIKTRGQQVTLRCSPKSGHDTVSWYQQALGQGPQFIFQYYEEEERQRGNFPDRFSGHQFPNYSSELNVNALLLGDSALYLCASSGGDRVRNQPQHFGDGTRLSIL.

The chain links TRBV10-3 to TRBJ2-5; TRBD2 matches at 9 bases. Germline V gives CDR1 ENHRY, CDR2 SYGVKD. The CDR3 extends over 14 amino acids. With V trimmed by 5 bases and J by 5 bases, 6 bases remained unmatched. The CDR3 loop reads CAISSGTSWETQYF. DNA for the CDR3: TGTGCCATCAGTTCCGGGACTAGCTGGGAGACCCAGTACTTC.

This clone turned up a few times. This CDR3 is CASSDLAGGTDTQYF. The CDR3 bases are TGTGCCAGCAGTGATCTAGCGGGGGGCACAGATACGCAGTATTTT. The rearrangement joins TRBV2 to TRBJ2-3, with 10 nucleotides matching TRBD2. The V segment lost 3 bases and the J segment 1 base; nucleotides outside the gene matches: 1. CDR3 size: 15 residues. Per the germline V gene, CDR1 is SNHLY and CDR2 is FYNNEI.

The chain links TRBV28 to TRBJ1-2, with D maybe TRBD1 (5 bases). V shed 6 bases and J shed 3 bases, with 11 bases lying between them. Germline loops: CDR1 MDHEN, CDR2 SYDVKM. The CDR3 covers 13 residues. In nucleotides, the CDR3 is TGTGCCAGCAGGATCGGGGGGGACTATGGCTACACCTTC. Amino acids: CASRIGGDYGYTF.

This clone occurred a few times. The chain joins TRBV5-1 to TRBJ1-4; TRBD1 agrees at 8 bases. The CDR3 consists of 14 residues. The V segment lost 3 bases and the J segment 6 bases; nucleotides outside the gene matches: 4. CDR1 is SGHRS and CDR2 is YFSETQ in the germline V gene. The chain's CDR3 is CASSSGTGHEKLFF. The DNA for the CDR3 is TGCGCCAGCAGCTCCGGGACAGGTCATGAAAAACTGTTTTTT.

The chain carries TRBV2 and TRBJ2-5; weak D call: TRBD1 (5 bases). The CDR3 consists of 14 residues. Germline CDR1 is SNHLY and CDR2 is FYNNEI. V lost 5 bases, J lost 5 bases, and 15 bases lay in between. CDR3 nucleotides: TGTGCCAGCAGTTCAGCGACAGTCGGGGAGACCCAGTACTTC. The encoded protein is CASSSATVGETQYF.

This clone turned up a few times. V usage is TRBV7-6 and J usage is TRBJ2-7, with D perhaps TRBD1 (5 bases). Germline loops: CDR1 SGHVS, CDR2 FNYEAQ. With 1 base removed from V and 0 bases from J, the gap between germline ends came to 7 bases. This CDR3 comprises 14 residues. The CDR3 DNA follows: TGTGCCAGCAGCTTAGATACAGGCTCCTACGAGCAGTACTTC. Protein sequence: CASSLDTGSYEQYF.

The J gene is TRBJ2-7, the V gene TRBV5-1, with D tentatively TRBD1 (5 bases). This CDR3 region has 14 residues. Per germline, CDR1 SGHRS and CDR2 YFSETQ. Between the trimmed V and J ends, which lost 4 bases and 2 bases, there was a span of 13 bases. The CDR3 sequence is CASSITTGTYEQYF. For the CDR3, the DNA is TGCGCCAGCAGCATAACAACAGGAACCTACGAGCAGTACTTC.

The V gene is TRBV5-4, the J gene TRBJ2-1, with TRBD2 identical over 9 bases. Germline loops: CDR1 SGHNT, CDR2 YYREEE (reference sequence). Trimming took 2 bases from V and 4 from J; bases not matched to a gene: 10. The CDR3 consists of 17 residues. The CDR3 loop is CASSLSGGGALYNEQFF. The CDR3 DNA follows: TGTGCCAGCAGCTTATCGGGCGGGGGGGCTTTATACAATGAGCAGTTCTTC.

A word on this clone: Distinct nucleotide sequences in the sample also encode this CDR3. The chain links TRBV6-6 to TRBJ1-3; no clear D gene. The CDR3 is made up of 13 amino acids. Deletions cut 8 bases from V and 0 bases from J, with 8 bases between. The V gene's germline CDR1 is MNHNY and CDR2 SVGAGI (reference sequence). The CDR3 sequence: CASSSGSGNTIYF. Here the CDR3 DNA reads TGTGCCAGCTCGTCGGGCTCTGGAAACACCATATATTTT.

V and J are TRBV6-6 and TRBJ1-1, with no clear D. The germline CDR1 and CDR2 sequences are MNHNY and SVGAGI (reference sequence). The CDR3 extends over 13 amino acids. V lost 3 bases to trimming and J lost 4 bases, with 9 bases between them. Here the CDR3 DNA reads TGTGCCAGCAGTTATGGGGAGCGCACTGAAGCTTTCTTT. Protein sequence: CASSYGERTEAFF.

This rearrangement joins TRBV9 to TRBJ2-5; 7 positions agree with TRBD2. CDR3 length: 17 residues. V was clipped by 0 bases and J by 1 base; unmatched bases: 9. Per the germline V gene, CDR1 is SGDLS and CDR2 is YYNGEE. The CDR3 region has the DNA TGTGCCAGCAGCGTAGGTCTTGCGGGGGAGGCCCAAGAGACCCAGTACTTC. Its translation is CASSVGLAGEAQETQYF. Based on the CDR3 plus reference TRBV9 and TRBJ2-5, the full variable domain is DSGVTQTPKHLITATGQRVTLRCSPRSGDLSVYWYQQSLDQGLQFLIQYYNGEERAKGNILERFSAQQFPDLHSELNLSSLELGDSALYFCASSVGLAGEAQETQYFGPGTRLLVL.

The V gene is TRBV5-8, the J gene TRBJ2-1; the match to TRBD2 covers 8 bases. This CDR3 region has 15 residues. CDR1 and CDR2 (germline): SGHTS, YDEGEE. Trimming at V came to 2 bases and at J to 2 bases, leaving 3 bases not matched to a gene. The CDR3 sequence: CASSLWRGAYNEQFF. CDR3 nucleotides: TGTGCCAGCAGCTTATGGCGGGGGGCCTACAATGAGCAGTTCTTC.

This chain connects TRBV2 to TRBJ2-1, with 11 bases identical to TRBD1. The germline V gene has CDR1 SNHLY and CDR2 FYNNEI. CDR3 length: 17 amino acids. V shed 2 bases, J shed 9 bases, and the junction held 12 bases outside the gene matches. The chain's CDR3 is CASSEPGQGGTPSEQFF. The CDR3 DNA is TGTGCCAGCAGTGAACCGGGACAGGGGGGAACACCATCTGAGCAGTTCTTC.

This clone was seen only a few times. The CDR3: CASSYSVQGVAAEAFF. As DNA, the CDR3 is TGTGCCAGCAGTTATTCGGTTCAGGGGGTCGCTGCTGAAGCTTTCTTT. The chain recombines TRBV6-6 with TRBJ1-1; 7 bases map to TRBD1. Trimming took 3 bases from V and 6 from J; bases not matched to a gene: 13. The CDR3 runs 16 residues. CDR1 and CDR2 (germline): MNHNY, SVGAGI (reference sequence).

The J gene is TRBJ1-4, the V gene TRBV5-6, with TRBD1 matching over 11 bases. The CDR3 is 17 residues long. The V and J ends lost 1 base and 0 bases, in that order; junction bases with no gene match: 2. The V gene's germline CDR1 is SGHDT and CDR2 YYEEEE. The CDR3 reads CASSLPGQGATNEKLFF. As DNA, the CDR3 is TGTGCCAGCAGCTTGCCGGGACAGGGGGCAACTAATGAAAAACTGTTTTTT.

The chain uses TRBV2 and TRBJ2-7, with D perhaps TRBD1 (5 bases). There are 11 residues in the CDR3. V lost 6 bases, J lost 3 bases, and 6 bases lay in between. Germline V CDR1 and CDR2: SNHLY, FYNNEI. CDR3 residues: CASRDNYEQYF. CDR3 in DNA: TGTGCCAGCAGGGACAACTACGAGCAGTACTTC.